Following are 21 T cell receptor beta chains from one sample sequenced in a study of prognosis after radiotherapy for stage I lung cancer. By two-round multiplex PCR, the TCR beta CDR3 was amplified from genomic DNA. Specific primers for each TRBV and TRBJ gene were what first-round PCR used. TCRdb re-called the multiplex PCR reads through MiXCR, storing one row per CDR3 protein. The sample contains about 16,000 distinct CDR3 sequences, 31% of which appear only once. The sequencing used PBMCs, collected before or after stereotactic body radiation therapy (not recorded which). Source of these receptors: a donor aged 50 or older with non-small cell lung cancer.

At least ten counts were recorded for this clonotype. The rearrangement joins TRBV11-2 to TRBJ2-1, with a weak D call TRBD2 (6 bases). The germline V gene encodes CDR1 SGHAT and CDR2 FQNNGV. This CDR3 contains 14 residues. Deletions cut 5 bases from V and 5 bases from J, with 13 bases between. The CDR3 loop reads CASSPTAGNNEQFF. DNA for the CDR3: TGTGCCAGCAGCCCTACAGCGGGTAACAATGAGCAGTTCTTC. Full variable domain (rest looked up from reference TRBV11-2 and TRBJ2-1): EAGVAQSPRYKIIEKRQSVAFWCNPISGHATLYWYQQILGQGPKLLIQFQNNGVVDDSQLPKDRFSAERLKGVDSTLKIQPAKLEDSAVYLCASSPTAGNNEQFFGPGTRLTVL.

In its sample, this clonotype was seen many times. V is TRBV7-8 and J is TRBJ2-7; the match to TRBD2 covers 7 bases. The V gene end was trimmed by 4 bases and the J gene end by 1 base; junction bases not matched to a gene: 1. The CDR3 has 13 amino acids. CDR1 is SGHVS and CDR2 is FQNEAQ in the germline V gene. CDR3 nucleotide sequence: TGTGCCAGCAGCTCTAGCGGATCCTACGAGCAGTACTTC. Its translation: CASSSSGSYEQYF.

On this clonotype itself: At one boundary the junction diverges from the germline segment, which might be a read error. The chain uses TRBV6-1 and TRBJ1-3; D uncertain. The length of the CDR3 is 14 residues. CDR1 is MNHNS and CDR2 is SASEGT in the germline V gene. The CDR3 here is CASSNGVSRNTIYF. CDR3 bases: TGTGCCAGCAGCAACGGGGTCTCTCGAAACACCATATATTTT.

On this clonotype: A read error may account for a junction end that differs from germline. V and J are TRBV5-1 and TRBJ2-1, with D unclear. Germline V gene lookup returns CDR1 SGHRS and CDR2 YFSETQ. CDR3 length: 14 residues. The CDR3 protein is CPSSLEGRRDEQFF. CDR3 nucleotides: TGCCCCAGCAGCTTGGAAGGTCGTAGAGATGAGCAGTTCTTC.

This clonotype was counted at least ten times. This chain joins TRBV4-1 and TRBJ2-7; perhaps D is TRBD1 or TRBD2 (5 bases each). CDR3 length equals 15 residues. CDR1 is MGHRA, CDR2 YSYEKL, per germline. The germline V and J ends were trimmed by 5 bases and 0 bases, with 14 bases remaining between them. CDR3 bases: TGCGCCAGCAGCATGGGGACGGCGAGCTCCTACGAGCAGTACTTC. Residues: CASSMGTASSYEQYF.

This clonotype was found a few times. This chain connects TRBV28 to TRBJ2-2, with D tentatively TRBD1 (6 bases). Germline V gene data show CDR1 as MDHEN and CDR2 as SYDVKM. The CDR3 totals 13 residues. Trimming cost V 5 bases and J 6 bases, with 10 bases left between them. The CDR3 is CASSDPGAGELFF. The CDR3 nucleotides read TGTGCCAGCAGTGACCCAGGGGCCGGGGAGCTGTTTTTT.

This clonotype is medium-sized in the sample. This rearrangement joins TRBV13 to TRBJ1-1, with a weak D call TRBD1 (5 bases). This CDR3 has 15 amino acids. V was cut by 1 base and J by 1 base, with 10 bases left in between. Germline V CDR1 and CDR2: PRHDT, FYEKMQ (reference sequence). CDR3 sequence (DNA): TGTGCCAGCAGCTTAGAGCTTCAGGGGAACACTGAAGCTTTCTTT. Its protein product is CASSLELQGNTEAFF.

Comment on this clonotype: With a much larger clone just one base away, this may be a read error. This chain links TRBV27 with TRBJ1-1; tentative D call: TRBD1 (6 bases). Trimming removed 4 bases at V and 4 bases at J, with 13 bases between. CDR3 size: 14 residues. Germline V gene sequence: CDR1 MNHEY, CDR2 SMNVEV (reference sequence). The chain's CDR3 is CASSWAGAGTEAFF. Written as DNA, the CDR3 is TGTGCCAGCAGTTGGGCAGGGGCGGGCACTGAAGCTTTCTTT.

There are many counts of this clonotype. This may be a read error, as it is one base from a much larger clone. The gene calls are TRBV6-4 and TRBJ2-1, with D possibly matching TRBD1 (5 bases). The CDR3 has 15 amino acids. Germline V CDR1 and CDR2: MRHNA, SNTAGT. The CDR3 coding sequence is TGTGCCAGCAGTGACTCGATTTCAGGGAACAATGGGCAGTTCTTC. It codes for CASSDSISGNNGQFF.

This clonotype was seen at least ten times. The V and J genes are TRBV4-3 and TRBJ2-6, with D possibly TRBD1 on 6 matching bases. The CDR3 runs to 16 residues. V was clipped by 0 bases and J by 4 bases, with 10 bases between them. Germline V lookup: CDR1 LGHNA, CDR2 YSLEER. This CDR3 is CASSQDTGSGANVLTF. The CDR3 region has the DNA TGCGCCAGCAGCCAAGACACAGGGTCGGGGGCCAACGTCCTGACTTTC.

To note about this clonotype: An end of the junction does not agree with germline; a read error may underlie this. V gene TRBV6-1 combines with J gene TRBJ2-3; D remains unclear. Germline V gives CDR1 MNHNS, CDR2 SASEGT. The CDR3 sequence is 15 residues long. CDR3 sequence: CACSRRYLGTDTQYF. The CDR3 coding sequence is TGTGCCTGCAGTCGCCGGTACTTGGGTACAGATACGCAGTATTTT.

This clonotype appeared many times. This chain uses TRBV5-1 with TRBJ1-4, with D unclear. This CDR3 spans 16 amino acids. Trimming stripped 4 bases from V and 0 bases from J, with 13 bases between. Germline V lookup: CDR1 SGHRS, CDR2 YFSETQ. The CDR3 region is CASSPGLVATNEKLFF. The CDR3 DNA sequence: TGCGCCAGCAGCCCCGGACTGGTTGCAACTAATGAAAAACTGTTTTTT.

This clonotype came up many times. The chain employs TRBV24-1 and TRBJ2-1; 11 bases agree with TRBD2. CDR3 length equals 16 residues. Germline V CDR1 and CDR2: KGHDR, SFDVKD. The V gene end was trimmed by 1 base and the J gene end by 8 bases; junction bases not matched to a gene: 6. CDR3: CATSDFLAGGFHEQFF. The CDR3 DNA is TGTGCCACCAGTGATTTCCTAGCGGGAGGATTTCATGAGCAGTTCTTC.

This clonotype was counted many times. This chain joins TRBV11-2 and TRBJ2-1; 10 bases are a match to TRBD2. The CDR3 has 16 residues. Trimming cost V 8 bases and J 5 bases; bases outside gene matches: 12. Germline assignment: CDR1 SGHAT and CDR2 FQNNGV. The CDR3 sequence: CASLVGSGRGNNEQFF. CDR3 nucleotides: TGTGCCAGCCTAGTGGGGAGCGGGAGGGGGAACAATGAGCAGTTCTTC. The complete variable domain, with remaining parts taken from reference TRBV11-2 and TRBJ2-1, reads EAGVAQSPRYKIIEKRQSVAFWCNPISGHATLYWYQQILGQGPKLLIQFQNNGVVDDSQLPKDRFSAERLKGVDSTLKIQPAKLEDSAVYLCASLVGSGRGNNEQFFGPGTRLTVL.

This clonotype is judged medium-sized. The V gene is TRBV20-1, the J gene TRBJ2-7; no clear D gene. CDR3 size: 15 residues. V lost 3 bases and J lost 0, with 15 bases in between. Looked up from germline, CDR1 is DFQATT and CDR2 is SNEGSKA (reference sequence). CDR3 amino acids: CSASTPLRSSYEQYF. CDR3 coding DNA: TGCAGTGCTAGTACACCTCTACGGAGCTCCTACGAGCAGTACTTC.

Concerning this clonotype: This likely reflects a read error, since a far larger clone is one base away. The chain combines TRBV6-9 with TRBJ1-4; 8 bases are shared with TRBD1. The CDR3 loop spans 16 amino acids. Per the germline V gene, CDR1 is MNHGY and CDR2 is SVAAGI. The V segment lost 5 bases and the J segment 0 bases; nucleotides outside the gene matches: 5. The CDR3, as DNA: TGTGCCAGCAGTGGACAGGGACAGGCAACTAATGAAAAACTGTTTTTT. Amino acid sequence: CASSGQGQATNEKLFF.

This clonotype was found many times. The genes are TRBV2 and TRBJ1-2; possible D gene TRBD1, 5 bases. The V gene's germline CDR1 is SNHLY and CDR2 FYNNEI. V was shortened by 6 bases and J by 1 base, with 12 bases between the two germline ends. This CDR3 region has 14 residues. Here the CDR3 DNA reads TGTGCCAGCAGGCCGGGGGTTCTTAACTATGGCTACACCTTC. Protein product: CASRPGVLNYGYTF. The full variable domain, in which reference TRBV2 and TRBJ1-2 provide the parts outside the CDR3, is EPEVTQTPSHQVTQMGQEVILRCVPISNHLYFYWYRQILGQKVEFLVSFYNNEISEKSEIFDDQFSVERPDGSNFTLKIRSTKLEDSAMYFCASRPGVLNYGYTFGSGTRLTVV.

This clonotype was counted at least ten times. V usage is TRBV30 and J usage is TRBJ2-4; D remains ambiguous. Germline V gene sequence: CDR1 GTSNPN, CDR2 SVGIG (reference sequence). With 0 bases removed from V and 3 bases from J, the gap between germline ends came to 9 bases. The CDR3 spans 14 residues. CDR3: CAWSVGFGKNIQYF. DNA of the CDR3: TGTGCCTGGAGTGTAGGGTTCGGCAAAAACATTCAGTACTTC.

This clonotype was counted ten times or more. The rearrangement uses TRBV2 and TRBJ1-1; TRBD1 might be the D (5 bases). Per the germline V gene, CDR1 is SNHLY and CDR2 is FYNNEI. The V gene lost 3 bases and the J gene lost 9 bases, with 14 bases spanning the gap. This CDR3 has 13 amino acids. CDR3 residues: CASSDYQGRQAFF. CDR3 DNA: TGTGCCAGCAGTGACTATCAGGGTCGTCAAGCTTTCTTT.

This clonotype has at least ten counts. V and J are TRBV14 and TRBJ1-5; D remains unclear. V was cut by 2 bases and J by 4 bases, with 12 bases left in between. This CDR3 contains 15 residues. From germline, CDR1 is SGHDN and CDR2 FVKESK. CDR3 region: CASSQSYLGNQPQHF. The CDR3 bases are TGTGCCAGCAGCCAATCCTATCTGGGAAATCAGCCCCAGCATTTT. Full variable domain (missing parts from reference TRBV14 and TRBJ1-5): EAGVTQFPSHSVIEKGQTVTLRCDPISGHDNLYWYRRVMGKEIKFLLHFVKESKQDESGMPNNRFLAERTGGTYSTLKVQPAELEDSGVYFCASSQSYLGNQPQHFGDGTRLSIL.

Note on this clonotype: A read error is the likely source, as a far larger clone sits one nucleotide away. The rearrangement uses TRBV10-3 and TRBJ2-7; 9 bases map to TRBD1. The CDR3 is made up of 12 amino acids. Per germline, CDR1 ENHRY and CDR2 SYGVKD. Unmatched junction bases numbered 5, after V lost 8 bases and J lost 6 bases. The chain's CDR3 is CAIATGGLEQYF. The DNA of the CDR3 is TGTGCCATCGCCACAGGGGGCCTCGAGCAGTACTTC.